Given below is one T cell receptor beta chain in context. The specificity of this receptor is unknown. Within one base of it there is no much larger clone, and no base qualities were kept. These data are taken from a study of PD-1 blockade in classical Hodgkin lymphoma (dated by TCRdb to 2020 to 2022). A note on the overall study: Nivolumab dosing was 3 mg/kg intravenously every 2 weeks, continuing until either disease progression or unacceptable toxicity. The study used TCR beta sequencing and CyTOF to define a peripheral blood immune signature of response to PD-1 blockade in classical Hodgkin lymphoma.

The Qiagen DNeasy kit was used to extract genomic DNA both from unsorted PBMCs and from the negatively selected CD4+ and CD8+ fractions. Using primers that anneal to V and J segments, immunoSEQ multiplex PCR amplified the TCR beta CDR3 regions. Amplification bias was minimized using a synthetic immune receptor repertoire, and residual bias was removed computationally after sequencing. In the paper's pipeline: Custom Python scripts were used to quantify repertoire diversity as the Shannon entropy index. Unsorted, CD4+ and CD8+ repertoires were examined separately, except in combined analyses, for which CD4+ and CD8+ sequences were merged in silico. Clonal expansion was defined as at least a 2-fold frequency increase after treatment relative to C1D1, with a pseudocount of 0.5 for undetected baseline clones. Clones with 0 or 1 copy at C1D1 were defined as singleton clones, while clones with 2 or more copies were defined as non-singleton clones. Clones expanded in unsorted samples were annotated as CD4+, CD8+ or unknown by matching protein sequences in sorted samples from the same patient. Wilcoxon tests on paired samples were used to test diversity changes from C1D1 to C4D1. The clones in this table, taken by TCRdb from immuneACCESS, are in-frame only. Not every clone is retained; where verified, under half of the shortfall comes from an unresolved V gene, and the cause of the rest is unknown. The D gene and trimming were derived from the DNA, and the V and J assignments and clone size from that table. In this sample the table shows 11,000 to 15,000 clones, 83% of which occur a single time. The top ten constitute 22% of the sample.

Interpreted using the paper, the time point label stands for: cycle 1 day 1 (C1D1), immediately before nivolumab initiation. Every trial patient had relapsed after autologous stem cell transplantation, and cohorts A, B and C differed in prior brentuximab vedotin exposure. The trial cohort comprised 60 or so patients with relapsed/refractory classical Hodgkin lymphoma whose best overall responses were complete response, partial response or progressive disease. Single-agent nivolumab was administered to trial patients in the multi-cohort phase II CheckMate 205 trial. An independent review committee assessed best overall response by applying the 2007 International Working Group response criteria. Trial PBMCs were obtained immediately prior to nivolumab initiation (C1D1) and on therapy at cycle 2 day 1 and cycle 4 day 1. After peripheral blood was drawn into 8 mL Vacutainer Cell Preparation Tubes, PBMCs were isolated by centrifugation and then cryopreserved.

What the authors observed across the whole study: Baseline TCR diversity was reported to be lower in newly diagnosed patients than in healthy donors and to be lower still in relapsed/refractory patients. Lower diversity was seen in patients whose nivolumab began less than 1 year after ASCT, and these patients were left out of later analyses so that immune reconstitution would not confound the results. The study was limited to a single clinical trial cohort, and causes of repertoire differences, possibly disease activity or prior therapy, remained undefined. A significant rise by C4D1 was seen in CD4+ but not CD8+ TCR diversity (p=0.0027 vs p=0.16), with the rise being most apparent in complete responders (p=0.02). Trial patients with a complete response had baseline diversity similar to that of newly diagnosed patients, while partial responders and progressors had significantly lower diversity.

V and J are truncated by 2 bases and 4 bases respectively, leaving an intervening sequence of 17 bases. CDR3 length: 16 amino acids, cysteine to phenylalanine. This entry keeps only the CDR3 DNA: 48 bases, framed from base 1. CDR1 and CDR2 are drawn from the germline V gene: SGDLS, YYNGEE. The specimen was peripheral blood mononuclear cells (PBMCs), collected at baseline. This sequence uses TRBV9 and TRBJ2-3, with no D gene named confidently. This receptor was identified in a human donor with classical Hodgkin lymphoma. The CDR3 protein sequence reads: CASSVLQTPSADTQYF. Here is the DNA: TGTGCCAGCAGCGTGCTACAGACCCCATCTGCAGATACGCAGTATTTT.